This T cell receptor (beta chain) was observed in a study of blood T cell repertoires in COVID-19. In the study overall: The United States, Italy and Spain were the sources of the acute and convalescent COVID-19 samples. Sources were T cells, B-cell-depleted T cells, or PBMCs; the material itself was cDNA or gDNA.

Trimming took 0 bases from V and 11 from J; bases not matched to a gene: 19. Germline lookup yields CDR1 SGDLS and CDR2 YYNGEE. The CDR3 length is 18 residues. Data came from immunoSEQ multiplex PCR; TCRdb stores just in-frame clones and leaves some out. The table shows approximately 49,000 clones, with roughly 90% occurring only once. The rearrangement links TRBV9 to TRBJ2-1, with 8 bases aligning to TRBD2. The clonotype comes from a man aged 45-65 years with active COVID-19. The sample consisted of peripheral blood. The CDR3 reads CASSVATVGTSGRPQQFF. The CDR3, as DNA: TGTGCCAGCAGCGTAGCTACGGTGGGTACTAGCGGCAGACCGCAGCAGTTCTTC.